This entry features one TCR beta chain sequence. Antigen specificity is unknown. Preparation of the TCRbeta library was carried out with unique molecular identifiers. TCRdb re-called the PCR reads through MiXCR, storing one row per CDR3 protein. The table includes hundreds of thousands of distinct CDR3 sequences, about 16% detected once. V lost 5 bases and J lost 4; bases outside the gene matches: 9. The V gene's germline CDR1 is MDHEN and CDR2 SYDVKM. The CDR3 is 15 residues long. The sample comes from a study of T-cell reconstitution after alpha-beta-depleted transplantation in children. Study-wide results and limits: Surviving recipient T cells and thymic progenitors accounted for the high day-60 TCRbeta diversity observed in some patients. Several hundred expanded graft clones reportedly gave rise to the alpha-beta T cells present about two months after transplant. A year post-transplant, T-cell counts and diversity derived mostly from newly produced T cells.

The input for sequencing was PBMCs, mostly from graft donor cells, taken 360 days after TCRalphabeta/CD19-depleted stem cell transplant. The chain couples TRBV28 to TRBJ1-2; 8 bases align to TRBD1. The TCR was taken from a boy in the first two years of life who had a stem cell transplant for Wiskott-Aldrich syndrome, so the T cells may come from the graft donor. The CDR3 is CASSPQGQESYGYTF. The CDR3, as DNA: TGTGCCAGCAGTCCGCAGGGACAGGAGAGCTATGGCTACACCTTC.